A single T cell receptor beta chain is shown here with its context. Its antigen is currently unknown. The CDR3 length is 18 residues. V gave up 3 bases and J gave up 5 bases; unmatched junction bases: 15. Germline V gives CDR1 SGDLS, CDR2 YYNGEE. Bulk CD8+ and CD4+ cells came from magnetic negative isolation; CD8+ TEMRA by FACS. The sample belongs to a study of CD8 T cells in Susac syndrome. Whole-study findings and limits: The relatively small number of individuals in the TCR sequencing and HLA analysis was acknowledged by the study. Clonal expansion involving Susac CD8+ cells peaked in TEMRA cells and active patients.

With random hexamers, reverse transcription was performed on roughly 0.5 to 1 ug of RNA. Coverage of TCR beta CDR3 amplification by immunoSEQ multiplex PCR extended to 54 Vbeta and 13 Jbeta. TCRdb redid the calling of the immunoSEQ multiplex PCR reads with MiXCR, one entry per CDR3 protein. The sample carries 150,000 to 200,000 distinct CDR3 sequences, over 90% recorded once. Source material: CD8+ T cells from PBMCs. The gene calls are TRBV9 and TRBJ2-1, with 9 bases matching TRBD2. This TCR was sampled from a human donor with Susac syndrome. The CDR3: CASSGRGGGSLADNEQFF. The CDR3 DNA follows: TGTGCCAGCAGCGGCCGCGGGGGGGGATCACTAGCGGACAATGAGCAGTTCTTC.